Listed here is a single T cell receptor (beta chain). Its antigen is as yet unknown. The data stem from a study of CD8 T cells in ankylosing spondylitis. Points from the study as a whole: Blood of patients with ankylosing spondylitis appeared to be characterized by a TCR beta motif of 8 or 9 highly homologous variants. Prior work had noted some motif variants in reactive arthritis blood and synovial fluid.

Trimming removed 4 bases at V and 4 bases at J, with 14 bases between. CDR1 and CDR2 from the germline V gene are MGHRA and YSYEKL. This CDR3 is built from 14 residues. Each TCR beta library was made by quantitative 5'-RACE that incorporated molecular barcodes. TCRdb used MiXCR to reprocess the 5' RACE reads, holding one entry per CDR3 protein. Among roughly 300,000 distinct CDR3 sequences listed, 6.5% to 10% were seen once. The sample was blood, either unsorted or a sorted T cell fraction (not recorded which). The chain recombines TRBV4-1 with TRBJ2-7; possibly TRBD1 or TRBD2 for D (5 bases each). This TCR was recovered from a male donor with ankylosing spondylitis. The CDR3 reads CASSPKRGVYEQYF. The DNA for the CDR3 is TGCGCCAGCAGCCCCAAACGAGGGGTTTACGAGCAGTACTTC.